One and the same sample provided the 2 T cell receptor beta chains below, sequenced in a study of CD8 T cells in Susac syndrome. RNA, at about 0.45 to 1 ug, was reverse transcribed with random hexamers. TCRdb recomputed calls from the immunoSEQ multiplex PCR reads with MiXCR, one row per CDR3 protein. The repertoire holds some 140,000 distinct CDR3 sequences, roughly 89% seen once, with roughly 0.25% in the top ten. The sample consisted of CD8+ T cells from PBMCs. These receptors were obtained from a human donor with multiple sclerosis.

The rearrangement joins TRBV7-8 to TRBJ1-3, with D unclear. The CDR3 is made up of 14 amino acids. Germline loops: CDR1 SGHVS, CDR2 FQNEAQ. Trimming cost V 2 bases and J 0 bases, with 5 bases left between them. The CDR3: CASSLYGSGNTIYF. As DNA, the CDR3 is TGTGCCAGCAGCTTATACGGCTCTGGAAACACCATATATTTT.

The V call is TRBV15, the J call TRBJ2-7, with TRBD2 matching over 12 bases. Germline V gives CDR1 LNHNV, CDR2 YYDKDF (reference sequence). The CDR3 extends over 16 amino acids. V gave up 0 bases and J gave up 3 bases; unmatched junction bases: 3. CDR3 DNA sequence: TGTGCCACCAGCAGAGATTGGACTAGCGGGAACTACGAGCAGTACTTC. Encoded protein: CATSRDWTSGNYEQYF.